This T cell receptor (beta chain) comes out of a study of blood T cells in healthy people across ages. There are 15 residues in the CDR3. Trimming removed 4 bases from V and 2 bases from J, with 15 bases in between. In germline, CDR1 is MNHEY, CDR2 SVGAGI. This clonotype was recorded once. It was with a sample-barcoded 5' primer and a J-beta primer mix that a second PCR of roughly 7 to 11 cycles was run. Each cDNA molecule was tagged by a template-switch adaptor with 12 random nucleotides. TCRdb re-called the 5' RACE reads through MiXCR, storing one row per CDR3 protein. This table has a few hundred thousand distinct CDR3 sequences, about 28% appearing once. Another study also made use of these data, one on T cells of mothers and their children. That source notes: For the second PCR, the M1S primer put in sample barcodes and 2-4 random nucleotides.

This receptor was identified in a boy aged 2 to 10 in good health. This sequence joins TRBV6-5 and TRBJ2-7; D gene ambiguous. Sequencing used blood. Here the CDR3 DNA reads TGTGCCAGCAGTTTGCAAGAGAGACCGACCTACGAGCAGTACTTC. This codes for CASSLQERPTYEQYF.